Listed here is a single T cell receptor beta chain. Its antigen is currently unknown. These data come from a study of early T cells in non-severe SARS-CoV-2 infection. Study-level background: Unpaired chains resulted from sequencing bulk RNA of unsorted whole blood. Study-wide results and caveats: There was a bias toward anti-spike CD8 responses in VDJdb matching, which missed private and CD4 specificities.

Germline trimming cut 0 bases from V and 4 bases from J; bases unmatched to any gene: 9. CDR1 SGHRS and CDR2 YFSETQ come from the germline V gene. The CDR3 is 18 amino acids. Unique molecular identifiers were affixed to single, distinct cDNA molecules. TCRdb passed the 5' RACE reads through MiXCR, listing each CDR3 protein once. The sample lists 95,000 to 150,000 distinct CDR3 sequences, 15% seen once, with roughly 22% in the top ten. The TCR sequence derives from an adult who was a healthcare worker with PCR-confirmed SARS-CoV-2 infection or an uninfected control (not recorded which). The sequencing input was whole blood. This rearrangement joins TRBV5-1 to TRBJ2-3, with 12 bases fitting TRBD2. The CDR3 nucleotides read TGCGCCAGCAGCTTGGCGGCTAGCGGGGGGGCCAGAGCAGATACGCAGTATTTT. Translated, it gives CASSLAASGGARADTQYF.